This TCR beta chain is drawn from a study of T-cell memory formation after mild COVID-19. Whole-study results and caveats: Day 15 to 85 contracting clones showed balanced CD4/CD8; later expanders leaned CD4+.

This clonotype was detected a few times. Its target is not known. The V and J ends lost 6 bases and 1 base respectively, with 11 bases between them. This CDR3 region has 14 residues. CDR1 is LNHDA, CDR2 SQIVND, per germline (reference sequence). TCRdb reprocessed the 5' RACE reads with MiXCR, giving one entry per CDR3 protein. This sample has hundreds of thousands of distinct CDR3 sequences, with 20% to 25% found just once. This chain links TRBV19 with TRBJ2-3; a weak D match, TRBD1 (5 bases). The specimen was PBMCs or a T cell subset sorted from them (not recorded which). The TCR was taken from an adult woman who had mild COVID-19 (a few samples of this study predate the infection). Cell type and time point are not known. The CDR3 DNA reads TGTGCCAGTAGAAAAAGGGGCCGCACAGATACGCAGTATTTT. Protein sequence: CASRKRGRTDTQYF.